Presented here are 13 T cell receptor beta chains from one specimen sequenced in a study of technical replicates of blood from several donors. The method was immunoSEQ multiplex PCR; TCRdb's version includes in-frame clones alone and lacks a portion of them. The sample includes roughly 72,000 clones, roughly 93% of them seen just once. Sequencing used T cells isolated from PBMCs. These receptors came from a human donor in good health.

The chain uses TRBV19 and TRBJ1-2, with a possible D match to TRBD1 (5 bases). The CDR3 extends over 13 amino acids. V gave up 5 bases and J gave up 3 bases, with 10 bases separating them. Per the germline V gene, CDR1 is LNHDA and CDR2 is SQIVND (reference sequence). Written as DNA, the CDR3 is TGTGCCAGTAGTTTCCGCAGGGACTATGGCTACACCTTC. Translated, it gives CASSFRRDYGYTF.

This chain uses TRBV7-9 with TRBJ1-5; 8 positions agree with TRBD1. Germline V gene data show CDR1 as SEHNR and CDR2 as FQNEAQ (reference sequence). The CDR3 extends over 17 amino acids. V shed 1 base, J shed 5 bases, and the junction held 10 bases outside the gene matches. The CDR3 DNA reads as TGTGCCAGCAGCTTAGGCGACAGGGGTTTCGAATATCAGCCCCAGCATTTT. Its protein is CASSLGDRGFEYQPQHF.

The chain joins TRBV29-1 to TRBJ2-1; D possibly corresponds to TRBD2 (5 bases). The CDR3 is 12 residues long. CDR1 and CDR2 (germline): SQVTM, ANQGSEA. V was clipped by 3 bases and J by 16 bases, with 19 bases between them. The CDR3 here is CSVDETGNGRFF. CDR3 coding DNA: TGCAGCGTTGACGAGACCGGGAACGGGCGTTTCTTC.

The rearrangement joins TRBV6-1 to TRBJ1-5; 7 bases line up with TRBD1. The CDR3 is 13 residues long. V dropped 5 bases and J dropped 5; count of bases not matched to a gene: 3. The germline V gene encodes CDR1 MNHNS and CDR2 SASEGT. As DNA, the CDR3 is TGTGCCAGCAGTCGGACAGGCCATCAGCCCCAGCATTTT. This gives the protein CASSRTGHQPQHF.

This clone has only a few counts. This chain connects TRBV25-1 to TRBJ1-1; TRBD1 might be the D (6 bases). CDR1 and CDR2 from the germline V gene are MGHDK and SYGVNS. This CDR3 region has 14 residues. The V gene lost 3 bases and the J gene lost 2 bases, with 10 bases spanning the gap. CDR3 DNA: TGTGCCAGCAGTGAGGGGGCAATTAACACTGAAGCTTTCTTT. It codes for CASSEGAINTEAFF.

The chain couples TRBV6-1 to TRBJ1-1; the match to TRBD1 covers 8 bases. Germline V gene data show CDR1 as MNHNS and CDR2 as SASEGT. With V trimmed by 7 bases and J by 4 bases, 8 bases remained unmatched. This CDR3 is built from 14 residues. The CDR3 nucleotides read TGTGCCAGCAACGGACAGGGTATAATCACTGAAGCTTTCTTT. Translation: CASNGQGIITEAFF.

The V call is TRBV7-2, the J call TRBJ1-5; possible D gene TRBD1, 6 bases. Per the germline V gene, CDR1 is SGHTA and CDR2 is FQGNSA. The CDR3 length is 14 residues. Trimming left V 1 base short and J 7 bases short, with 11 bases between. Written as DNA, the CDR3 is TGTGCCAGCAGCTTAGACGGGGGGCCACAGCCCCAGCATTTT. Translating it yields CASSLDGGPQPQHF.

The rearrangement links TRBV25-1 to TRBJ1-5; tentatively, D is TRBD1 (5 bases). This CDR3 region has 13 residues. V lost 5 bases to trimming and J lost 7 bases, with 12 bases between them. Germline CDR1 is MGHDK and CDR2 is SYGVNS. CDR3: CASSPGGVQPQHF. The CDR3 coding sequence is TGTGCCAGCAGTCCCGGGGGGGTCCAGCCCCAGCATTTT. The whole variable domain, filled in from reference TRBV25-1 and TRBJ1-5, reads EADIYQTPRYLVIGTGKKITLECSQTMGHDKMYWYQQDPGMELHLIHYSYGVNSTEKGDLSSESTVSRIRTEHFPLTLESARPSHTSQYLCASSPGGVQPQHFGDGTRLSIL.

The rearrangement joins TRBV20-1 to TRBJ1-2; D is perhaps TRBD1 (5 bases). V was trimmed by 7 bases and J by 8 bases, leaving 14 bases between them. Germline assignment: CDR1 DFQATT and CDR2 SNEGSKA (reference sequence). The CDR3 has 11 residues. The CDR3 loop is CSGSGGLGYTF. The CDR3 DNA sequence: TGCAGTGGTTCGGGGGGTCTGGGCTACACCTTC.

The V and J genes are TRBV2 and TRBJ1-2; 7 bases line up with TRBD1. The CDR3 totals 12 residues. Unmatched junction bases numbered 6, after V lost 9 bases and J lost 5 bases. Germline CDR1 SNHLY, CDR2 FYNNEI. Written as DNA, the CDR3 is TGTGCCAGTATTATGACAGGGTATGGCTACACCTTC. It yields the protein CASIMTGYGYTF. Full variable domain (outside the CDR3, taken from reference TRBV2 and TRBJ1-2): EPEVTQTPSHQVTQMGQEVILRCVPISNHLYFYWYRQILGQKVEFLVSFYNNEISEKSEIFDDQFSVERPDGSNFTLKIRSTKLEDSAMYFCASIMTGYGYTFGSGTRLTVV.

V and J are TRBV6-5 and TRBJ2-7; a weak D match, TRBD2 (6 bases). This CDR3 region has 15 residues. Trimming took 4 bases from V and 4 from J, leaving 17 bases between them. The germline V gene encodes CDR1 MNHEY and CDR2 SVGAGI. Written as DNA, the CDR3 is TGTGCCAGCAGTTTTGGCGGGATTAGGTTTTACGAGCAGTACTTC. Protein: CASSFGGIRFYEQYF.

The V gene is TRBV30, the J gene TRBJ2-3; 8 bases align to TRBD2. Germline assignment: CDR1 GTSNPN and CDR2 SVGIG (reference sequence). The CDR3 is 15 residues long. Trimming removed 0 bases from V and 0 bases from J; junction bases left unmatched: 2. CDR3 bases: TGTGCCTGGAGTGTCGGGAGGGGAAGCACAGATACGCAGTATTTT. It encodes CAWSVGRGSTDTQYF.

The rearrangement links TRBV7-2 to TRBJ2-5; D possibly corresponds to TRBD1 (6 bases). The CDR3 contains 17 residues. Germline V gene data show CDR1 as SGHTA and CDR2 as FQGNSA. V lost 5 bases, J lost 1 base, and 20 bases lay in between. The CDR3: CASSRNAPDSLQETQYF. The CDR3 DNA reads as TGTGCCAGCAGCCGCAACGCCCCGGACAGCCTCCAAGAGACCCAGTACTTC.